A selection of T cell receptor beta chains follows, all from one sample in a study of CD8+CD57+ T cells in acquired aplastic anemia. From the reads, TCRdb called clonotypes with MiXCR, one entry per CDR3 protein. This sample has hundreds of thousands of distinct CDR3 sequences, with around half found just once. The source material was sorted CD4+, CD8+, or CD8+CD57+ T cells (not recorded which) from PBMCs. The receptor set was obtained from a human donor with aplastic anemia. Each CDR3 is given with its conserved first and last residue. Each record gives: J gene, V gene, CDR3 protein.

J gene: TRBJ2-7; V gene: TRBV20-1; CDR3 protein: CSAIEGGRLGEQYF
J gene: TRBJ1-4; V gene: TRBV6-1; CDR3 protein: CASSELRDRRKNEKLFF
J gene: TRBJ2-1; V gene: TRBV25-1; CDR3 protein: CASSRGVYNEQFF
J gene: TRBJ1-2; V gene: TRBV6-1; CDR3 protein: CASSGVGLWGYTF
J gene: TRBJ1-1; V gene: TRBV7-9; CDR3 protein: CASSPGTLSTEAFF
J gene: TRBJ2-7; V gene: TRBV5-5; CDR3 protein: CASSLPQGYEQYF
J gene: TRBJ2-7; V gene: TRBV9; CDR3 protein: CASSVNYEQYF
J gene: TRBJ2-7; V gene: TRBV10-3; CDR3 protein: CAISEGKYEQYF
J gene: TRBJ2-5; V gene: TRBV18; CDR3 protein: CASSPRDTTLQETQYF
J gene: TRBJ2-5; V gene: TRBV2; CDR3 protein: CASSDVTDGRPSWETQYF
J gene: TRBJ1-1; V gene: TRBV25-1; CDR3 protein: CASSGQGEVPTEALF
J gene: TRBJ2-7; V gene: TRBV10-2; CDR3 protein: CASRIPGATSEQYF
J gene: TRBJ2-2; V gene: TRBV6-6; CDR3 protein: CASSYEGGPNTGELFF
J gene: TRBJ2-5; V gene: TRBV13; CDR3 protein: CASSLEGGGNNEQYF
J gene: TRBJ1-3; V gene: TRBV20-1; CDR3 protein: CSAREAAVRLGNTIYF
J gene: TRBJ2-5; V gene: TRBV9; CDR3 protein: CASGRTGGQETQYF
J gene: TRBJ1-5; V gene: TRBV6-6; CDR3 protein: CASSGLPSDRAGQPQHF
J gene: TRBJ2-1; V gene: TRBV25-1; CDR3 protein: CAPRDEGVYNEQFF
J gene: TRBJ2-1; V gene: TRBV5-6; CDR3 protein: CASSLNLYNEQFF
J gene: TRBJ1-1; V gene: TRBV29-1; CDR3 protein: CSVEVVGGGTEAFF
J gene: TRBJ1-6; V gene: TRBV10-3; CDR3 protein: CAISESRDGYSNQPLHF
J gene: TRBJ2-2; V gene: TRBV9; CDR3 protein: CASSVGYGPNTGELFF
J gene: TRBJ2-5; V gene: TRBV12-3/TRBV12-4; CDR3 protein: CASRRAFGETQYF
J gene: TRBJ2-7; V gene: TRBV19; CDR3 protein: CASSPSAGGTYEQYF
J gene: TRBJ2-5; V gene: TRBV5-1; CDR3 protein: CASSPKILGRQETQYF
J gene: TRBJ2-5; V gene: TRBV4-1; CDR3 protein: CASSLESSGRAETQYF
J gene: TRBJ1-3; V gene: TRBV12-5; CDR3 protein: CASSSSAQGNTIYF
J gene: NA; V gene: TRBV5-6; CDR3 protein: CASSLDALPYEQYF
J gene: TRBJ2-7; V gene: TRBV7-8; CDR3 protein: CASSYASGANYEQYF